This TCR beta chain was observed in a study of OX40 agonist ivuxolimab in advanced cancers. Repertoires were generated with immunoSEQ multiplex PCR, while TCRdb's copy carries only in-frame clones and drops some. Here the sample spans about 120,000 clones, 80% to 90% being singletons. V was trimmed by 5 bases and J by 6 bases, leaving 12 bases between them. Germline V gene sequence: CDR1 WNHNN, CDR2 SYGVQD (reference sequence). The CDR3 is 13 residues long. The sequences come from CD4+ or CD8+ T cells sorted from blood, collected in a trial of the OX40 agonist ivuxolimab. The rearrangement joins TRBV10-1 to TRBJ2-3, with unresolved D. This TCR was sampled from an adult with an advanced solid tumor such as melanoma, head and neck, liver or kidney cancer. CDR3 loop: CASSPRLDDTQYF. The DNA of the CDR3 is TGCGCCAGCAGTCCTCGGCTGGACGATACGCAGTATTTT.